Sequencing of this TCR beta chain was carried out in a study of cytomegalovirus exposure and HLA in healthy donors (TCRdb year 2017). Study-wide context: A later analysis indicated that the 95 to 150 validation repertoires were generated on the platform also employed for the approximately 670 repertoires of the first cohort. A separate validation cohort of approximately 130 different subjects was used in addition to the roughly 620-subject first cohort. The study aimed to test whether signatures of past pathogen exposure could be identified by cataloging public T cell receptors. To predict cytomegalovirus infection status, the study brought together high-throughput TCR immunosequencing, statistical association of individual TCRs with disease status, and machine learning. Summary of the overall study and its limitations: The study gave a list of under 200 TCR beta chains associated with cytomegalovirus. In both the original and validation cohorts, the classifier was reported to diagnose cytomegalovirus status with high specificity and sensitivity. It was suggested by the authors that the approach could potentially be generalized to other disease states and immunological phenotypes. In a later analysis, TCRs clustered in the first cohort were found to also tend to co-occur in the 130 or so validation repertoires, with about 94% of cluster scores above 0. Across donors, most TCR sequences were observed very rarely, whereas some public TCRs were present in many individuals. All 110 or so repertoires were used to score co-occurrence in the validation cohort in a later analysis, because that analysis had no HLA typing for the cohort. A few of the identified cytomegalovirus-associated TCR beta chains were confirmed in vitro to be specific for cytomegalovirus antigens.

The donors belonged to the validation cohort of over a hundred subjects, which was separate from the roughly 680-subject first cohort. As concerns this clone: What this receptor recognizes is not known. Base qualities are not provided; no much larger clone lies one nucleotide away.

The library came from the immunoSEQ multiplex PCR assay. As for how the authors treated the data: A statistical classification framework was built for diagnosing cytomegalovirus status from the catalog of TCR beta chain sequences. Held by TCRdb, this immuneACCESS table contains in-frame sequences only and omits some clones. Under half of the omission traces to an unresolved V gene where checked; the cause of the rest is unknown. Clone size and the V and J calls come from that table; the DNA yielded D and trimming. This sample comprises around 98,000 clones, around 88% of them detected only once. Roughly 4.3% of the sample goes to the ten largest clones. From the cysteine up to the phenylalanine, the CDR3 has a length of 17 residues. Only the CDR3 DNA is retained, 51 bases long and in frame from the first base. Germline trimming amounts to 3 bases on V and 5 bases on J, with 14 as the count of junction bases outside the gene matches. In the germline V gene, CDR1 corresponds to MGHRA and CDR2 to YSYEKL.

Specimen: PBMCs. The chain is made from TRBV4-1 and TRBJ2-5, and 8 junctional nucleotides match TRBD1. This TCR was sampled from a woman in her 30s in good health and CMV-seronegative. In nucleotides, the sequence is TGCGCCAGCAGCCAGGGACAGGCCCGGGCCCTTGGGGAGACCCAGTACTTC. It translates as CASSQGQARALGETQYF.